The source of this TCR beta chain is a study of blood T cell repertoires in COVID-19. As handled by the study authors: Reference gene primer amplification in the assay estimated nucleated cell counts. Only in-frame clones appear in the TCRdb table, and some are missing; sequencing was by immunoSEQ multiplex PCR. For V, J and clone size, that table is used; D and trimming come from the DNA. The table shows under 85,000 clones, with around four fifths occurring only once. This CDR3 has 14 residues. Trimming took off 1 base at V and 2 bases at J, with 8 bases between the two ends. Per the germline V gene, CDR1 is LGHDT and CDR2 is YNNKEL (reference sequence).

The sequencing input was peripheral blood. The V gene is TRBV3-1 (or the pseudogene TRBV3-2), the J gene TRBJ1-2; tentative D call: TRBD1 (6 bases). This TCR came from a man of 80 years or more with active or convalescent COVID-19. In DNA form, the CDR3 reads TGTGCCAGCAGCCAAGGTCAGGGGAACTATGGCTACACCTTC. This codes for CASSQGQGNYGYTF.